The 12 T cell receptor beta chains reported below all come from one sample, sequenced in a study of T cell responses to AZD1222 COVID-19 vaccine. Generated by immunoSEQ multiplex PCR, the TCRdb table keeps only in-frame clones and is missing some. This sample has under 85,000 clones, with around 87% found just once. The input for sequencing was peripheral blood, taken on day 0 of AZD1222 vaccination. These receptors all come from an adult in good health.

The J gene is TRBJ2-3, the V gene TRBV9; D call uncertain. The CDR3 runs to 15 residues. Trimming took off 0 bases at V and 2 bases at J, with 10 bases between the two ends. CDR1 and CDR2 (germline): SGDLS, YYNGEE. The chain's CDR3 is CASSVVARPTDTQYF. CDR3 nucleotide sequence: TGTGCCAGCAGCGTAGTGGCGAGACCCACAGATACGCAGTATTTT.

J is TRBJ2-3 and V is TRBV28; 8 bases match TRBD1. The CDR3 consists of 14 residues. Germline V CDR1 and CDR2: MDHEN, SYDVKM. J lost 4 bases, V lost 5 bases, and 5 bases had no gene match. CDR3 amino acids: CASSTTTGADTQYF. The CDR3 nucleotides read TGTGCCAGCAGTACCACGACAGGGGCAGATACGCAGTATTTT. The full variable domain, completed using reference TRBV28 and TRBJ2-3, is DVKVTQSSRYLVKRTGEKVFLECVQDMDHENMFWYRQDPGLGLRLIYFSYDVKMKEKGDIPEGYSVSREKKERFSLILESASTNQTSMYLCASSTTTGADTQYFGPGTRLTVL.

The rearrangement uses TRBV5-1 and TRBJ2-2; maybe TRBD1 (6 bases). The CDR3 sequence is 15 residues long. Germline assignment: CDR1 SGHRS and CDR2 YFSETQ. The V gene lost 5 bases and the J gene lost 5 bases, with 16 bases spanning the gap. The CDR3 region has the DNA TGCGCCAGCAGTCCCGCACAGGGATTTACCGGGGAGCTGTTTTTT. This sequence encodes CASSPAQGFTGELFF.

The V gene is TRBV10-2, the J gene TRBJ2-7; D may be TRBD2 (7 bases). Germline V gene data show CDR1 as WSHSY and CDR2 as SAAADI. V was pared by 0 bases and J by 4 bases, with 13 bases between. The CDR3 loop spans 15 amino acids. This CDR3 is CASSESAGAGYEQYF. The CDR3 nucleotides read TGCGCCAGCAGTGAGTCGGCGGGGGCGGGGTACGAGCAGTACTTC.

The V and J genes are TRBV12-3 or TRBV12-4 and TRBJ2-1; D possibly corresponds to TRBD1 (6 bases). V shed 6 bases and J shed 4 bases, with 10 bases lying between them. The CDR3 sequence is 13 residues long. CDR3 sequence reads: CASSKDSYNEQFF. CDR3 DNA: TGTGCCAGCAGCAAGGACAGTTACAATGAGCAGTTCTTC.

The gene calls are TRBV7-9 and TRBJ2-3; the D gene is possibly TRBD2 (6 bases). The CDR3 consists of 15 residues. The V end was cut by 6 bases, the J end by 2 bases, with 15 bases between. Germline lookup yields CDR1 SEHNR and CDR2 FQNEAQ (reference sequence). The CDR3 DNA follows: TGTGCCAGCAGTTTGGGACTCCCAAACACAGATACGCAGTATTTT. Its translation: CASSLGLPNTDTQYF.

This clone was found once. The chain combines TRBV27 with TRBJ2-5; 9 bases are shared with TRBD2. Germline V CDR1 and CDR2: MNHEY, SMNVEV (reference sequence). Unmatched junction bases numbered 23, after V lost 2 bases and J lost 4 bases. The CDR3 extends over 21 amino acids. For the CDR3, the DNA is TGTGCCAGCAGTTTAGGGGCGGCTAGCGGGAATGTGAGGGGTAGAGGAGAGACCCAGTACTTC. Translation: CASSLGAASGNVRGRGETQYF.

This clone showed up just a few times. This rearrangement joins TRBV6-5 to TRBJ1-2, with D possibly being TRBD1 (5 bases). Germline V gene lookup returns CDR1 MNHEY and CDR2 SVGAGI. The CDR3 sequence is 15 residues long. Trimming took 6 bases from V and 2 from J, leaving 16 bases between them. CDR3: CASRASGRVNYGYTF. CDR3 DNA: TGTGCCAGCAGGGCTTCGGGACGGGTAAACTATGGCTACACCTTC.

A remark on this clone: The germline gene is not matched at one end of the junction; a read error may be the cause. This sequence joins TRBV29-1 and TRBJ2-2; 7 nucleotides match TRBD2. This CDR3 has 13 residues. Germline V gene lookup returns CDR1 SQVTM and CDR2 ANQGSEA. CDR3 protein: CSGEKAGNGELFF. DNA of the CDR3: TGCAGCGGTGAAAAAGCGGGGAACGGGGAGCTGTTTTTT.

V usage is TRBV5-1 and J usage is TRBJ2-7; weak D call: TRBD2 (5 bases). Looked up from germline, CDR1 is SGHRS and CDR2 is YFSETQ. CDR3 length: 14 amino acids. V was cut by 2 bases and J by 7 bases, with 16 bases left in between. CDR3 amino acids: CASSFSGFYGEQYF. CDR3 nucleotides: TGCGCCAGCAGCTTCTCGGGATTCTACGGGGAGCAGTACTTC.

V gene TRBV24-1 combines with J gene TRBJ2-5; possible D gene TRBD1, 6 bases. The CDR3 consists of 13 residues. Trimming took 10 bases from V and 2 from J, leaving 13 bases between them. Looked up from germline, CDR1 is KGHDR and CDR2 is SFDVKD. The CDR3 DNA follows: TGTGCCACGGCGAGGGGGTTACAAGAGACCCAGTACTTC. Amino acid sequence: CATARGLQETQYF.

This clone is a singleton in its sample. The genes are TRBV28 and TRBJ1-2, with D hard to call. This CDR3 comprises 14 residues. The ends were cut back, 7 bases at V and 0 bases at J, with 12 bases in the middle. The germline V gene encodes CDR1 MDHEN and CDR2 SYDVKM. The CDR3 protein is CASTSVRTNYGYTF. The CDR3, as DNA: TGTGCCAGCACCTCAGTTCGGACTAACTATGGCTACACCTTC.